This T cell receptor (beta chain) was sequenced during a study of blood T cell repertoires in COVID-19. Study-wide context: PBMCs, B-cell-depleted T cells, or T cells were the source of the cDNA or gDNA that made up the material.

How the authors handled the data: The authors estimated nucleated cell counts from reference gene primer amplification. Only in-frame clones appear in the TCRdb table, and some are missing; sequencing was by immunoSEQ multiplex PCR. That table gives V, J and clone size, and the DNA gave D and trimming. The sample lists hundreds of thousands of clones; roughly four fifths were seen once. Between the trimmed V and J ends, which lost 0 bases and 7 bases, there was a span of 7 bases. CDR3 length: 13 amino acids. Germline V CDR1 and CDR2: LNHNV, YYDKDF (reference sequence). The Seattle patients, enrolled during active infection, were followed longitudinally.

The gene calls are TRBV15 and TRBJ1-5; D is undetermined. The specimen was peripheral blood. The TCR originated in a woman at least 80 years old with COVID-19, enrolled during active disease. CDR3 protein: CATSRDFSQPQHF. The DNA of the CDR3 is TGTGCCACCAGCAGAGATTTTTCACAGCCCCAGCATTTT.